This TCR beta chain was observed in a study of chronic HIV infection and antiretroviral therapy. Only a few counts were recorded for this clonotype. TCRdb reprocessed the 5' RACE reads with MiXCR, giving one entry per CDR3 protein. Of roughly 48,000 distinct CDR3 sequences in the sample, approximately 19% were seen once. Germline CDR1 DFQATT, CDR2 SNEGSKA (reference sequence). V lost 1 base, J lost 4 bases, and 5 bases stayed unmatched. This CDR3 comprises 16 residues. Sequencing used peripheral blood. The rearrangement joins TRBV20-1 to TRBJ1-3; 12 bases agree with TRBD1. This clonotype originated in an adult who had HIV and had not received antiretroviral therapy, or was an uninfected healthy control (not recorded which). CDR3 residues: CSARGWDRGRGNTIYF. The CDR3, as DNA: TGCAGTGCTAGAGGTTGGGACAGGGGGCGAGGAAACACCATATATTTT.